This record looks at one T cell receptor beta chain sequence and its context. Its antigen is unknown. This sample is part of a study of early T cells in non-severe SARS-CoV-2 infection. General study findings and limits: Anti-spike CD8 responses were favored by VDJdb matching, which missed private and CD4 specificities.

Individual cDNA molecules were tagged with unique molecular identifiers. TCRdb ran MiXCR on the 5' RACE reads and lists one entry per CDR3 protein. This sample yields some 58,000 distinct CDR3 sequences, of which around 10% are seen a single time; roughly 3% belongs to the top ten. CDR3 length: 15 residues. The junction had 9 bases not matched to a gene; V was cut back by 7 bases and J by 8 bases. Germline V gives CDR1 MNHEY, CDR2 SVGEGT. Here the sequenced sample was whole blood, taken at baseline. This chain connects TRBV6-2 or TRBV6-3 to TRBJ2-1; 12 nucleotides match TRBD2. This receptor was obtained from an adult who was a healthcare worker with PCR-confirmed SARS-CoV-2 infection or an uninfected control (not recorded which). In nucleotides, the CDR3 is TGTGCCAGCATCCTAGCGGGGGGGCATTTCGATGAGCAGTTCTTC. This translates into CASILAGGHFDEQFF.